This entry is about one T cell receptor beta chain. Profiling relied on immunoSEQ multiplex PCR, and the TCRdb table lists in-frame clones only, not all of them. This table has roughly 120,000 clones, roughly 74% appearing once. These data are taken from a study of blood T cell repertoires in COVID-19. Looking at the study overall: Sources were T cells, B-cell-depleted T cells, or PBMCs; the material itself was cDNA or gDNA.

Germline lookup yields CDR1 SGDLS and CDR2 YYNGEE. The CDR3 extends over 14 amino acids. Trimming removed 3 bases from V and 5 bases from J; junction bases left unmatched: 5. The source is a man aged 80 or over with COVID-19, enrolled during active disease. Input material: peripheral blood. V is TRBV9 and J is TRBJ2-4; 7 bases align to TRBD1. The CDR3 region is CASSARDSENIQYF. The CDR3 bases are TGTGCCAGCAGCGCCCGGGACAGTGAAAACATTCAGTACTTC.